The 11 T cell receptor beta chains listed next were all sequenced from one sample in a study of control samples from healthy donors and cancer patients (TCRdb year 2020). Library construction relied on the immunoSEQ multiplex PCR assay. TCRdb provides this immuneACCESS table in a form limited to in-frame rearrangements. Some clones are lacking; in checked studies, under half of them reflect an unresolved V gene, and why the rest are absent is not known. Counted in this sample were some 150,000 clones; around 94% of them appeared once. 14% of the sample rests with the top ten. The material sequenced was PBMCs. The receptors derive from a man aged 55 to 70 with colorectal cancer.

V gene TRBV27 combines with J gene TRBJ2-7, with 10 bases lining up with TRBD1. V gave up 7 bases and J gave up 3 bases; unmatched junction bases: 15. Germline loops: CDR1 MNHEY, CDR2 SMNVEV (reference sequence). This CDR3 region has 17 residues. The CDR3 DNA follows: TGTGCCAGCACCCAGAGGCCCCCGGGACAGGGGAACTACGAGCAGTACTTC. It codes for CASTQRPPGQGNYEQYF.

The chain couples TRBV7-8 to TRBJ2-5; D is ambiguous. Deletions cut 3 bases from V and 5 bases from J, with 10 bases between. Per the germline V gene, CDR1 is SGHVS and CDR2 is FQNEAQ. The CDR3 length is 13 residues. The CDR3 protein is CASSFSFGETQYF. The CDR3 nucleotides read TGTGCCAGCAGCTTTAGCTTTGGGGAGACCCAGTACTTC.

This chain connects TRBV3-1 (or the pseudogene TRBV3-2) to TRBJ1-5; a possible D gene is TRBD1 (5 bases). The germline CDR1 and CDR2 sequences are LGHDT and YNNKEL (reference sequence). Trimming shortened V by 0 bases and J by 7 bases, and 19 bases separated the two germline ends. There are 17 residues in the CDR3. DNA of the CDR3: TGTGCCAGCAGCCAAGATAAAGGGCAGGGAGGATCGCAGCCCCAGCATTTT. Its protein product is CASSQDKGQGGSQPQHF.

The rearrangement uses TRBV14 and TRBJ2-1; 11 bases are shared with TRBD1. The germline gives CDR1 SGHDN, CDR2 FVKESK. This CDR3 spans 15 amino acids. The junction had 9 bases not matched to a gene; V was cut back by 6 bases and J by 8 bases. The DNA of the CDR3 is TGTGCCAGCAGTCCCGGGACAGGGGGAAGTCATGAGCAGTTCTTC. It is translated as CASSPGTGGSHEQFF.

The sample holds one count of this clone. The rearrangement uses TRBV4-1 and TRBJ1-2; D unclear. In germline, CDR1 is MGHRA, CDR2 YSYEKL. V gave up 1 base and J gave up 6 bases, with 12 bases separating them. The CDR3 sequence is 14 residues long. The CDR3 nucleotides read TGCGCCAGCAGCCAAGCGCATATTAGGGATGGCTACACCTTC. The encoded protein is CASSQAHIRDGYTF.

This clone has only one observation. V and J are TRBV4-1 and TRBJ2-5; 7 bases map to TRBD2. The CDR3 is 18 residues long. Germline V gene data show CDR1 as MGHRA and CDR2 as YSYEKL. Losses at the gene ends were 0 bases for V and 0 bases for J; bases not matched to a gene: 10. The CDR3: CASSQEWMGGTYQETQYF. CDR3 in DNA: TGCGCCAGCAGCCAAGAATGGATGGGGGGGACGTACCAAGAGACCCAGTACTTC.

The chain uses TRBV3-1 (or the pseudogene TRBV3-2) and TRBJ1-1; tentatively, D is TRBD1 (6 bases). The CDR3 consists of 15 residues. Trimming left V 0 bases short and J 4 bases short, with 12 bases between. Germline values: CDR1 LGHDT, CDR2 YNNKEL (reference sequence). The CDR3 spells CASSQDRIGGTEAFF. The CDR3 DNA is TGTGCCAGCAGCCAAGATAGGATAGGGGGCACTGAAGCTTTCTTT.

CDR3 DNA: TGTGCCAGCAGCACGGGTCCCAAGGATGGCTACACCTTC. Encoded protein: CASSTGPKDGYTF. This chain joins TRBV5-4 and TRBJ1-2; D unclear. The CDR3 contains 13 residues. The V gene lost 4 bases and the J gene lost 6 bases, with 13 bases spanning the gap. Per the germline V gene, CDR1 is SGHNT and CDR2 is YYREEE (reference sequence). The full variable domain, completed using reference TRBV5-4 and TRBJ1-2, is ETGVTQSPTHLIKTRGQQVTLRCSSQSGHNTVSWYQQALGQGPQFIFQYYREEENGRGNFPPRFSGLQFPNYSSELNVNALELDDSALYLCASSTGPKDGYTFGSGTRLTVV.

This sequence joins TRBV4-3 and TRBJ2-7; possibly TRBD2 for D (6 bases). The CDR3 has 16 residues. V was pared by 1 base and J by 2 bases, with 15 bases between. Germline CDR1 reads LGHNA; CDR2 reads YSLEER. In nucleotides, the CDR3 is TGCGCCAGCAGCCAAGGACCAGGCGCGGGAACCTACGAGCAGTACTTC. As protein: CASSQGPGAGTYEQYF.

The chain joins TRBV4-1 to TRBJ1-3, with D tentatively TRBD1 (5 bases). CDR1 MGHRA and CDR2 YSYEKL come from the germline V gene. Trimming pared 1 base from V and 8 bases from J, leaving 15 bases between. CDR3 size: 15 residues. For the CDR3, the DNA is TGCGCCAGCAGCCAAGGGGGCAGGGTGACGGACACCATATATTTT. It codes for CASSQGGRVTDTIYF.

This chain uses TRBV7-2 with TRBJ1-1; D uncertain. In germline, CDR1 is SGHTA, CDR2 FQGNSA. With 2 bases removed from V and 4 bases from J, the gap between germline ends came to 5 bases. This CDR3 region has 12 residues. In DNA form, the CDR3 reads TGTGCCAGCAGCTTATATGCCACTGAAGCTTTCTTT. Its translation: CASSLYATEAFF.